The 8 T cell receptor beta chains below all came from one sample that was sequenced in a study of cytomegalovirus exposure and HLA in healthy donors. In the PCR, 60 Vbeta and 13 Jbeta primers were used. TCRdb's copy holds only in-frame clones and misses some; the assay was immunoSEQ multiplex PCR. The sample records about 140,000 clones, about 75% being singletons. The sample was PBMCs. These receptors were taken from a young man in good health and CMV-seronegative.

This sequence joins TRBV28 and TRBJ2-5, with D unresolved. With the DNA end fitting TRBJ2-7 better, the J assignment may be wrong. The CDR3 has 13 residues. Germline CDR1 MDHEN, CDR2 SYDVKM. CDR3 coding DNA: TGTGCCAGCAGTTTATTTGCTTCCTACGAGCAGTACTTC. As protein: CASSLFASYEQYF.

The rearrangement links TRBV28 to TRBJ2-2; D gene unclear. Trimming cost V 1 base and J 10 bases, with 13 bases left between them. CDR3 length: 14 residues. Germline loops: CDR1 MDHEN, CDR2 SYDVKM. The CDR3 protein is CASSLYIQVTELFF. The CDR3 DNA follows: TGTGCCAGCAGTTTATACATTCAGGTCACGGAGCTGTTTTTT. The full variable domain, in which reference TRBV28 and TRBJ2-2 provide the parts outside the CDR3, is DVKVTQSSRYLVKRTGEKVFLECVQDMDHENMFWYRQDPGLGLRLIYFSYDVKMKEKGDIPEGYSVSREKKERFSLILESASTNQTSMYLCASSLYIQVTELFFGEGSRLTVL.

This chain uses TRBV11-3 with TRBJ2-7, with TRBD2 as a possible D gene (6 bases). Germline V lookup: CDR1 SGHNT, CDR2 YENEEA. The CDR3 runs 15 residues. The germline V and J ends were trimmed by 5 bases and 2 bases, with 16 bases remaining between them. In DNA, the CDR3 is TGTGCCAGCAGCCCGGGGGTTCTCCCCCCCTACGAGCAGTACTTC. Translation gives CASSPGVLPPYEQYF.

The chain carries TRBV6-5 and TRBJ2-7, with a possible D match to TRBD2 (6 bases). The CDR3 extends over 14 amino acids. The V gene's germline CDR1 is MNHEY and CDR2 SVGAGI. The V gene lost 5 bases and the J gene lost 2 bases, with 13 bases spanning the gap. CDR3 coding DNA: TGTGCCAGCAGTCTGAGCGGGCCCCCCTACGAGCAGTACTTC. Its protein product is CASSLSGPPYEQYF.

The chain couples TRBV10-1 to TRBJ2-2; 8 bases line up with TRBD2. Germline V gene sequence: CDR1 WNHNN, CDR2 SYGVQD (reference sequence). The CDR3 runs 13 residues. After removal of 5 bases from V and 6 bases from J, the junction contained 2 bases not matched to a gene. The CDR3 DNA reads TGCGCCAGCAGTTTCGGGAGGGCCGGGGAGCTGTTTTTT. Amino acids: CASSFGRAGELFF.

The rearrangement links TRBV11-3 to TRBJ2-3; possibly TRBD2 for D (6 bases). The length of the CDR3 is 14 residues. Trimming removed 1 base from V and 6 bases from J, with 11 bases in between. Germline lookup yields CDR1 SGHNT and CDR2 YENEEA. Here the CDR3 DNA reads TGTGCCAGCAGCTTAGCGGGAGTGCCCGATACGCAGTATTTT. This codes for CASSLAGVPDTQYF.

V is TRBV9 and J is TRBJ2-2, with 8 bases identical to TRBD1. This CDR3 contains 14 residues. Trimming cost V 9 bases and J 1 base; bases outside gene matches: 5. Germline-derived CDR1 and CDR2 are SGDLS and YYNGEE. CDR3 residues: CATDRDGNTGELFF. The CDR3 DNA reads as TGTGCCACGGACAGGGACGGGAACACCGGGGAGCTGTTTTTT.

V and J are TRBV28 and TRBJ2-5, with D unresolved. The J call is in doubt because the DNA end fits TRBJ2-7 better. Germline assignment: CDR1 MDHEN and CDR2 SYDVKM. This CDR3 comprises 12 residues. Here the CDR3 DNA reads TGTGCCAGCAGTTTAGGTTCCTACGAGCAGTACTTC. Protein: CASSLGSYEQYF.